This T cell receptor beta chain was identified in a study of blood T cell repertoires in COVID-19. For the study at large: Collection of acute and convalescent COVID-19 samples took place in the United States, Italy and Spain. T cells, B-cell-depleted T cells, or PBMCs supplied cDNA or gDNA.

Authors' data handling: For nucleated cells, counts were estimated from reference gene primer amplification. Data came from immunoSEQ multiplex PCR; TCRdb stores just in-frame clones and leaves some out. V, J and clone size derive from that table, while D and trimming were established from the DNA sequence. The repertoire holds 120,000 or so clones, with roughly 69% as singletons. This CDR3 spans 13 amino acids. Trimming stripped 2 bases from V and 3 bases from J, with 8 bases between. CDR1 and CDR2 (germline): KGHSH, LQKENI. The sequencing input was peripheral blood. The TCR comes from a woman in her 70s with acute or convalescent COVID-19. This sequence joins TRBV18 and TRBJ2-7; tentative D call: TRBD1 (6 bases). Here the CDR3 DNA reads TGTGCCAGCTCACCATCCAGGGGCTACGAGCAGTACTTC. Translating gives CASSPSRGYEQYF.